Shown below are 14 T cell receptor beta chains from a single sample sequenced in a study of patients and donors after allogeneic stem cell transplantation. TCRdb itself ran the RT-PCR reads through MiXCR, one entry per CDR3 protein. The sample yields roughly 960,000 distinct CDR3 sequences, roughly 18% seen once. The sample was blood, either unsorted or a sorted T cell fraction (not recorded which). These receptors came from a human donor who was either an allogeneic HSCT recipient or a stem cell or donor lymphocyte infusion donor (not recorded which). It is not recorded whose cells these are; they may come from a transplant donor.

This clonotype was picked up many times. The chain couples TRBV12-3 or TRBV12-4 to TRBJ2-5, with 9 nucleotides matching TRBD2. Trimming removed 6 bases from V and 6 bases from J; junction bases left unmatched: 8. CDR3 length: 14 amino acids. CDR3 region: CASRGTSLSQTQYF. CDR3 bases: TGTGCCAGCAGGGGGACTAGCTTATCTCAGACCCAGTACTTC.

The chain uses TRBV12-3 or TRBV12-4 and TRBJ2-2; no definite D call. The germline V and J ends were trimmed by 3 bases and 3 bases, with 17 bases remaining between them. The CDR3 extends over 17 amino acids. CDR3 residues: CASSFRASRGDTGELFF. The CDR3 DNA sequence: TGTGCCAGCAGTTTCCGAGCATCGCGAGGTGACACCGGGGAGCTGTTTTTT.

This clonotype was seen once. The DNA of the CDR3 is TGTGCCAGCGAGGTATCAACCGGGGAGCTGTTTTTT. Residues: CASEVSTGELFF. The gene calls are TRBV6-2 or TRBV6-3 and TRBJ2-2; D is ambiguous. Germline values: CDR1 MNHEY, CDR2 SVGEGT. Trimming left V 8 bases short and J 5 bases short, with 9 bases between. The CDR3 spans 12 residues.

This clonotype was counted only a few times. The chain combines TRBV10-3 with TRBJ1-1; D ambiguous. The CDR3 is made up of 12 amino acids. From germline, CDR1 is ENHRY and CDR2 SYGVKD. The V end lost 0 bases, the J end lost 7 bases, and 6 bases lay between the germline ends. The CDR3 coding sequence is TGTGCCATCAGTGAGTCTCAGATTGAAGCTTTCTTT. Residues: CAISESQIEAFF.

The chain employs TRBV9 and TRBJ2-4; 11 positions agree with TRBD2. The CDR3 extends over 17 amino acids. With V trimmed by 3 bases and J by 3 bases, 8 bases remained unmatched. Germline values: CDR1 SGDLS, CDR2 YYNGEE. The CDR3 here is CASSDELAGVGKNIQYF. CDR3 in DNA: TGTGCCAGCAGCGACGAACTAGCGGGAGTGGGCAAAAACATTCAGTACTTC.

V gene TRBV12-3 or TRBV12-4 combines with J gene TRBJ2-1, with TRBD2 matching over 9 bases. The trim removed 5 bases at V and 6 bases at J, leaving 17 bases unmatched. This CDR3 spans 18 amino acids. The CDR3 nucleotides read TGTGCCAGCAGTAATTATAGCGGGAGAAGGCGGGGGGGCAATGAGCAGTTCTTC. Translated: CASSNYSGRRRGGNEQFF.

The rearrangement uses TRBV5-1 and TRBJ2-4; possibly TRBD1 for D (6 bases). The germline gives CDR1 SGHRS, CDR2 YFSETQ. V was cut by 4 bases and J by 7 bases, with 18 bases left in between. The CDR3 sequence is 15 residues long. DNA of the CDR3: TGCGCCAGCAGCCCCTACCCTCAAACAGGGAACATTCAGTACTTC. Translating it yields CASSPYPQTGNIQYF.

This clonotype has more than one count but fewer than ten. V gene TRBV4-1 combines with J gene TRBJ2-7; D is ambiguous. The CDR3 is made up of 13 amino acids. CDR1 and CDR2 from the germline V gene are MGHRA and YSYEKL. Trimming took off 0 bases at V and 1 base at J, with 4 bases between the two ends. The CDR3 bases are TGCGCCAGCAGCCAAGAAAGTTCCTACGAGCAGTACTTC. Its translation: CASSQESSYEQYF.

A few counts support this clonotype. In nucleotides, the CDR3 is TGCGCCAGCAGCCAAGATAGGGGACAGGTGGGGGAGACCCAGTACTTC. The encoded protein is CASSQDRGQVGETQYF. This rearrangement joins TRBV4-3 to TRBJ2-5, with 8 bases lining up with TRBD1. Germline V gives CDR1 LGHNA, CDR2 YSLEER. V was clipped by 0 bases and J by 5 bases; unmatched bases: 8. This CDR3 contains 16 residues.

This clonotype was observed at least ten times. The chain joins TRBV5-1 to TRBJ2-5; no firm D call. Trimming removed 8 bases from V and 0 bases from J, with 11 bases in between. The germline CDR1 and CDR2 sequences are SGHRS and YFSETQ. The CDR3 consists of 13 residues. CDR3 nucleotides: TGCGCCAGAGTTCGGCGACACCAAGAGACCCAGTACTTC. As protein: CARVRRHQETQYF. Complete variable domain (other parts from reference TRBV5-1 and TRBJ2-5): KAGVTQTPRYLIKTRGQQVTLSCSPISGHRSVSWYQQTPGQGLQFLFEYFSETQRNKGNFPGRFSGRQFSNSRSEMNVSTLELGDSALYLCARVRRHQETQYFGPGTRLLVL.

This clonotype came up a few times. This sequence joins TRBV18 and TRBJ1-5; D gene unclear. The CDR3 sequence is 13 residues long. The V gene's germline CDR1 is KGHSH and CDR2 LQKENI. V was cut by 6 bases and J by 6 bases, with 12 bases left in between. CDR3 DNA sequence: TGTGCCAGCTCCGCCAGTGGTATTCAGCCCCAGCATTTT. It is translated as CASSASGIQPQHF.

In this sample, this clonotype turned up a few times. The chain carries TRBV24-1 and TRBJ2-5; the match to TRBD1 covers 7 bases. Germline trimming cut 4 bases from V and 1 base from J; bases unmatched to any gene: 5. CDR1 is KGHDR and CDR2 is SFDVKD in the germline V gene. The CDR3 length is 15 residues. CDR3 DNA: TGTGCCACCAGTGACTCTACAGGGGTCCAAGAGACCCAGTACTTC. Protein: CATSDSTGVQETQYF.

This chain joins TRBV10-3 and TRBJ2-7; 8 bases line up with TRBD1. Trimming took 0 bases from V and 2 from J; bases not matched to a gene: 3. Germline CDR1 is ENHRY and CDR2 is SYGVKD. This CDR3 has 15 amino acids. The CDR3 is CAISESTQGAYEQYF. CDR3 DNA: TGTGCCATCAGTGAGTCGACACAGGGGGCCTACGAGCAGTACTTC.

There are a few counts of this clonotype. This sequence joins TRBV7-8 and TRBJ1-3; a weak D match, TRBD1 (5 bases). Germline V gene sequence: CDR1 SGHVS, CDR2 FQNEAQ. This CDR3 has 18 residues. V was pared by 4 bases and J by 4 bases, with 23 bases between. The CDR3 DNA reads as TGTGCCAGCAGCTACCGGAGGGGCTTACGACAGCCAGGAAACACCATATATTTT. Translation: CASSYRRGLRQPGNTIYF.